Sequencing of this T cell receptor beta chain was carried out in a study of T cell responses to AZD1222 COVID-19 vaccine. Here immunoSEQ multiplex PCR was the method, and the copy in TCRdb shows in-frame clones only, minus some. This sample has approximately 64,000 clones, with about four fifths found just once. From germline, CDR1 is KGHSH and CDR2 LQKENI. This CDR3 comprises 17 residues. V was trimmed by 4 bases and J by 0 bases, leaving 17 bases between them. This chain uses TRBV18 with TRBJ2-3; tentatively, D is TRBD1 or TRBD2 (5 bases each). This receptor was identified in an adult in good health. Sequencing used peripheral blood, obtained on day 0 of AZD1222 vaccination. The CDR3 DNA follows: TGTGCCAGCTCACGCGGACTGACAGTGACTAGCACAGATACGCAGTATTTT. Its translation is CASSRGLTVTSTDTQYF.